This TCR beta chain was sequenced for a study of cytomegalovirus exposure and HLA in healthy donors. Findings of the study overall: Rare TCR sequences predominated, though certain public TCRs were found in many donors.

There are 14 residues in the CDR3. The V gene's germline CDR1 is SQVTM and CDR2 ANQGSEA. The J segment lost 6 bases and the V segment lost 6 bases, leaving 13 bases of the junction unmatched. Comment on this clone: The antigen is unknown.

PCR used 60 Vbeta primers and 13 Jbeta primers. Sequencing used immunoSEQ multiplex PCR; TCRdb keeps in-frame clones, though not all of them. Among approximately 61,000 clones listed, about 80% were seen once. Input material: PBMCs. The source is a man over 45 in good health and CMV-seropositive. The chain uses TRBV29-1 and TRBJ2-7; 8 bases align to TRBD1. The CDR3 spells CSVKGWGQAGEQYF. In DNA, the CDR3 is TGCAGCGTCAAGGGGTGGGGACAGGCAGGCGAGCAGTACTTC.